The entry below gives a single T cell receptor (beta chain) sequence along with its context. This clonotype appeared many times. The antigen it binds to is not known. Base qualities were left out, and no much larger clone turns up one base away. This entry is derived from a study of T cells after yellow fever vaccination (dated by TCRdb to 2018 to 2020). Regarding the research as a whole: Libraries from fractions with low cell numbers were prepared with the SMART-Seq v4 Ultra Low Input RNA kit. Bulk TCR alpha and beta repertoires were sequenced longitudinally to track T-cell clones before and after primary and booster YFV17D yellow fever vaccination. Two healthy male donors made up the cohort, one aged 18 to 30 years and the other aged 30 to 39 years. Bulk PBMC replicates and cell subsets were isolated from blood drawn at multiple timepoints before and after both primary and secondary immunization.

Synthesis of TCR cDNA relied on 5'RACE template switching, a step that introduced a universal primer site along with unique molecular identifiers. cDNA synthesis was primed from both the TCR alpha and TCR beta constant segments. Two PCR steps were used to amplify libraries, with sample barcodes and sequencing adapters being added in the second step. Libraries were sequenced on Illumina HiSeq 2500 (2x100 bp) or NovaSeq (2x150 bp). The original methods were these. Demultiplexing of reads and collapsing into UMI consensus sequences were performed with MIGEC, and V(D)J alignment was carried out with MiXCR. Using edgeR on replicate PBMC samples, clonotypes were called vaccine-responding if FDR was below 0.01 and the log2 fold change was above 5 up to day 15. CD4 or CD8 identity was assigned to each bulk clonotype according to whether the clonotype was present at higher abundance in the sequenced CD4 repertoire or the sequenced CD8 repertoire. Through fastp at Q25 and MiXCR, TCRdb rebuilt clones from the public reads, retaining in-frame beta chains. All rows with the same CDR3 protein become a single entry with the most common DNA and genes. Here the V and J calls rest on TCRdb's processing, not on the authors' analysis. This sample is represented by about 360,000 distinct CDR3 sequences; approximately 5.7% of them were singletons. The ten largest clonotypes hold about 15% of the sample.

The treatment or condition label on this specimen signifies: live attenuated yellow fever vaccine strain. At each blood-draw timepoint, two biological replicates of bulk PBMCs were collected. A standard Ficoll-Paque protocol was used to isolate PBMCs from peripheral blood. RNA was extracted with TriZol from bulk PBMCs, CD4 and CD8 fractions, and dextramer-positive and dextramer-negative fractions. The CDR3 starts with the cysteine, ends with the phenylalanine, and has 13 residues. Only the CDR3 region is kept as DNA, spanning 39 bases read in frame from base 1. Trimming takes 3 bases from V and 7 bases from J, and the germline ends sit 13 bases apart. The germline V gene sets CDR1 to SGHRS and CDR2 to YFSETQ. The paper as a whole reports these results and caveats: Because the study included only two donors, the extent to which the findings can be generalized is limited. A small share of clonotypes occurred in both CD4 and CD8 compartments, likely arising from convergent recombination. Most clones expanded after primary vaccination were re-detected after the booster (about 96% of CD4 and approximately 88% of CD8), suggesting broad memory maintenance. Compared with the primary T-cell response, the secondary T-cell response was faster but weaker, reaching its peak on day 5 rather than on day 15. FACS-sorted repertoires could contain abundant contaminating clonotypes from the bulk population, so computational filtering was required.

The sample here was PBMCs, taken 5 days after the yellow fever booster vaccination. This clonotype originated in a man aged 25-45 years who received the YFV17D yellow fever vaccine. This receptor chain uses TRBV5-1 and TRBJ1-1; TRBD1 could be the D gene, as 6 bases match. In nucleotide form, the sequence is TGCGCCAGCAGCTCGCAGGGGAGGGGTGAAGCTTTCTTT. It specifies CASSSQGRGEAFF.